This TCR beta chain was recorded in a study of blood T cell repertoires in COVID-19. The CDR3 has 15 amino acids. Per germline, CDR1 KGHDR and CDR2 SFDVKD. Trimming shortened V by 0 bases and J by 4 bases, and 11 bases separated the two germline ends. The table came from immunoSEQ multiplex PCR; TCRdb's copy has only in-frame clones and leaves some out. Altogether tens of thousands of clones are present, 75% to 90% being singletons, with the ten largest covering under 5.5%. The chain has TRBV24-1 and TRBJ1-1; D not certain. Sequenced sample: peripheral blood. This TCR was sampled from a woman in her sixties or seventies with acute or convalescent COVID-19. For the CDR3, the DNA is TGTGCCACCAGTGATTTGTCTTCTAATGGCACTGAAGCTTTCTTT. Amino acids: CATSDLSSNGTEAFF.